This passage covers 21 T cell receptor beta chains from one sample sequenced in a study of blood T cell repertoires in COVID-19. The data were produced by immunoSEQ multiplex PCR, yet TCRdb's version contains in-frame clones alone and is incomplete. Of roughly 240,000 clones in the sample, approximately 83% were seen once. Sequencing was carried out using peripheral blood. Source of these receptors: a woman younger than 45 who had recovered from COVID-19.

This clone was counted between two and nine times. The chain uses TRBV7-3 and TRBJ2-3; 7 bases fit TRBD1. The V segment lost 7 bases and the J segment 0 bases; nucleotides outside the gene matches: 10. Germline CDR1 and CDR2: SGHTA and FQGTGA. This CDR3 comprises 16 residues. The CDR3 protein is CASTPLGRGSTDTQYF. CDR3 sequence (DNA): TGTGCCAGCACCCCGTTGGGCAGGGGGAGCACAGATACGCAGTATTTT.

The V gene is TRBV5-1, the J gene TRBJ2-3; D might be TRBD2 (6 bases). The CDR3 has 16 amino acids. Trimming left V 0 bases short and J 2 bases short, with 13 bases between. Germline values: CDR1 SGHRS, CDR2 YFSETQ. In DNA form, the CDR3 reads TGCGCCAGCAGCTTGGCGGGGGTTACAGCCACAGATACGCAGTATTTT. Translating gives CASSLAGVTATDTQYF.

J is TRBJ2-2 and V is TRBV6-6; possible D gene TRBD1, 6 bases. In germline, CDR1 is MNHNY, CDR2 SVGAGI (reference sequence). V gave up 7 bases and J gave up 0 bases, with 15 bases separating them. This CDR3 has 16 amino acids. The CDR3 DNA follows: TGTGCCAGCACCATACAGGGCCTCGCGAACACCGGGGAGCTGTTTTTT. Its translation: CASTIQGLANTGELFF.

The J gene is TRBJ1-5, the V gene TRBV6-5; D is ambiguous. V shed 9 bases and J shed 2 bases, with 14 bases lying between them. This CDR3 is 14 amino acids long. The germline CDR1 and CDR2 sequences are MNHEY and SVGAGI. The CDR3 sequence: CASTSSGRNQPQHF. The DNA of the CDR3 is TGTGCCAGTACCTCTTCGGGTCGCAATCAGCCCCAGCATTTT.

V and J are TRBV7-2 and TRBJ2-3; no definite D call. The CDR3 is 16 amino acids. The V end lost 3 bases, the J end lost 0 bases, and 13 bases lay between the germline ends. Germline CDR1 reads SGHTA; CDR2 reads FQGNSA. The DNA for the CDR3 is TGTGCCAGCAGCTTTGGAGTCGCCTCTAGCACAGATACGCAGTATTTT. This gives the protein CASSFGVASSTDTQYF.

This rearrangement joins TRBV4-3 to TRBJ2-1, with 8 bases identical to TRBD2. With V trimmed by 5 bases and J by 7 bases, 13 bases remained unmatched. This CDR3 has 16 amino acids. Germline V gives CDR1 LGHNA, CDR2 YSLEER. The CDR3 region is CASSFIPGGEINEQFF. DNA of the CDR3: TGCGCCAGCAGCTTCATACCGGGGGGGGAGATTAATGAGCAGTTCTTC.

The CDR3 is CASSLAWTGGMNEQFF. The CDR3 region has the DNA TGTGCCAGCAGCTTAGCCTGGACAGGGGGCATGAATGAGCAGTTCTTC. The chain links TRBV7-3 to TRBJ2-1; 11 bases match TRBD1. J was trimmed by 7 bases and V by 2 bases; bases with no gene match: 7. There are 16 residues in the CDR3. From germline, CDR1 is SGHTA and CDR2 FQGTGA.

The chain links TRBV5-5 to TRBJ1-2; D gene ambiguous. CDR1 and CDR2 (germline): SGHKS, YYEKEE (reference sequence). The CDR3 length is 13 residues. Between the trimmed V and J ends, which lost 3 bases and 1 base, there was a span of 7 bases. The chain's CDR3 is CASSSPVNYGYTF. The DNA for the CDR3 is TGTGCCAGCAGCTCTCCTGTTAACTATGGCTACACCTTC.

V and J are TRBV5-5 and TRBJ1-2; a possible D gene is TRBD1 (5 bases). The CDR3 extends over 14 amino acids. The ends were cut back, 0 bases at V and 4 bases at J, with 10 bases in the middle. CDR1 and CDR2 from the germline V gene are SGHKS and YYEKEE (reference sequence). The CDR3 loop reads CASSLAVRGYGYTF. DNA of the CDR3: TGTGCCAGCAGCTTGGCCGTAAGGGGCTATGGCTACACCTTC.

The V call is TRBV19, the J call TRBJ1-4, with D possibly TRBD1 on 6 matching bases. Trimming removed 6 bases from V and 4 bases from J, with 15 bases in between. Per germline, CDR1 LNHDA and CDR2 SQIVND (reference sequence). This CDR3 spans 15 amino acids. The CDR3 is CASRPPGQINEKLFF. The DNA of the CDR3 is TGTGCCAGTAGACCACCGGGACAAATTAATGAAAAACTGTTTTTT.

The chain has TRBV27 and TRBJ1-5, with TRBD1 matching 9 bases. Germline lookup yields CDR1 MNHEY and CDR2 SMNVEV (reference sequence). This CDR3 comprises 14 residues. V was clipped by 7 bases and J by 7 bases; unmatched bases: 8. This chain's CDR3 is CASTYTGGAQPQHF. The CDR3 DNA reads as TGTGCCAGCACCTACACAGGGGGCGCCCAGCCCCAGCATTTT.

The V call is TRBV15, the J call TRBJ2-1; TRBD2 agrees at 12 bases. This CDR3 spans 17 amino acids. V lost 5 bases to trimming and J lost 2 bases; unmatched junction nucleotides: 7. Germline-derived CDR1 and CDR2 are LNHNV and YYDKDF (reference sequence). The CDR3 spells CATSPLPSGGAYNEQFF. The CDR3 coding sequence is TGTGCCACCAGCCCCCTTCCTAGCGGGGGGGCCTACAATGAGCAGTTCTTC.

The V gene is TRBV5-5, the J gene TRBJ2-7; 12 nucleotides agree with TRBD2. The V gene end was trimmed by 5 bases and the J gene end by 8 bases; junction bases not matched to a gene: 5. Germline lookup yields CDR1 SGHKS and CDR2 YYEKEE (reference sequence). This CDR3 comprises 13 residues. This CDR3 reads CASRTGLAGQQYF. The CDR3 region has the DNA TGTGCCAGCAGGACGGGACTAGCGGGTCAGCAGTACTTC.

Only a few counts were recorded for this clone. The genes are TRBV21-1 and TRBJ1-5. TRBV21-1 is designated a pseudogene. This CDR3 has 13 residues. This chain's CDR3 is CASSTPSVEPQHF. The DNA for the CDR3 is TGTGCCAGCAGCACGCCTTCGGTGGAGCCCCAGCATTTT.

This clone has only one observation. The CDR3 DNA is TGTGCCAGCAGCTCCGGGACAGGGAGTAACTATGGCTACACCTTC. It is translated as CASSSGTGSNYGYTF. The chain combines TRBV7-9 with TRBJ1-2; 9 bases are a match to TRBD1. This CDR3 has 15 amino acids. Trimming cost V 4 bases and J 1 base; bases outside gene matches: 4. CDR1 is SEHNR, CDR2 FQNEAQ, per germline (reference sequence).

This chain joins TRBV5-1 and TRBJ2-3; perhaps TRBD1 as D (6 bases). V was clipped by 0 bases and J by 0 bases, with 11 bases between them. The CDR3 runs to 16 residues. Germline CDR1 SGHRS, CDR2 YFSETQ. The CDR3 loop reads CASSLASRGSTDTQYF. In DNA form, the CDR3 reads TGCGCCAGCAGCTTGGCGTCTAGGGGGAGCACAGATACGCAGTATTTT.

The chain has TRBV5-1 and TRBJ2-1; the match to TRBD1 covers 10 bases. There are 16 residues in the CDR3. V lost 4 bases and J lost 2; bases outside the gene matches: 6. The germline CDR1 and CDR2 sequences are SGHRS and YFSETQ. The CDR3 bases are TGCGCCAGCAGCCCGAAGGACAGGGGGACCTACAATGAGCAGTTCTTC. Translated: CASSPKDRGTYNEQFF.

The gene calls are TRBV4-1 and TRBJ2-7; TRBD1 matches 12 bases. Unmatched junction bases numbered 2, after V lost 4 bases and J lost 1 base. The germline CDR1 and CDR2 sequences are MGHRA and YSYEKL. CDR3 length: 15 amino acids. The CDR3 region is CASSRDRGLSYEQYF. The CDR3 DNA reads as TGCGCCAGCAGCCGGGACAGGGGGCTGTCCTACGAGCAGTACTTC.

CDR3 DNA: TGTGCCAGCAGCTTAGGGTCGGCAGGGGGCAATCAGCCCCAGCATTTT. Its translation is CASSLGSAGGNQPQHF. J is TRBJ1-5 and V is TRBV7-2; tentative D call: TRBD1 (6 bases). In germline, CDR1 is SGHTA, CDR2 FQGNSA. The CDR3 extends over 16 amino acids. V lost 1 base and J 2 bases, leaving 12 bases between the germline ends.

The chain employs TRBV6-1 and TRBJ2-1; possibly TRBD2 for D (6 bases). The V gene's germline CDR1 is MNHNS and CDR2 SASEGT. The CDR3 has 17 amino acids. Trimming took off 3 bases at V and 4 bases at J, with 19 bases between the two ends. The chain's CDR3 is CASSDSALLAVYNEQFF. CDR3 DNA sequence: TGTGCCAGCAGTGACAGCGCATTATTAGCGGTTTACAATGAGCAGTTCTTC.

The chain combines TRBV10-1 with TRBJ2-1; a possible D gene is TRBD2 (5 bases). Between the trimmed V and J ends, which lost 2 bases and 6 bases, there was a span of 17 bases. The CDR3 runs 16 residues. Germline values: CDR1 WNHNN, CDR2 SYGVQD (reference sequence). CDR3 amino acids: CASSEGSSEPGNEQFF. CDR3 coding DNA: TGCGCCAGCAGTGAGGGGAGCTCAGAGCCCGGCAATGAGCAGTTCTTC.